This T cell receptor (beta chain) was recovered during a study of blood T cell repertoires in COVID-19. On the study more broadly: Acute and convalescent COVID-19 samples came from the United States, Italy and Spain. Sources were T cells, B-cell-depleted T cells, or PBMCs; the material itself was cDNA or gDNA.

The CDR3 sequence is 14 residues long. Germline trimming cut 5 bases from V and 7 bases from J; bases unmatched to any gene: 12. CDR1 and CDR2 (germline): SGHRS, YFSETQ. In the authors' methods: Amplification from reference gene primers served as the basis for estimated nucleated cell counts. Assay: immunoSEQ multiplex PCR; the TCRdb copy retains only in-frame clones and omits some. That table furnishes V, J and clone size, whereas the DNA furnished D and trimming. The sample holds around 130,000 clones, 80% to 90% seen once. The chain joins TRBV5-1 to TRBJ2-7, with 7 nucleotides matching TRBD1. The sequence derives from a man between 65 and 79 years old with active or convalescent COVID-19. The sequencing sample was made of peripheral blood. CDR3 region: CASSYPGQQGEQYF. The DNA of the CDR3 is TGCGCCAGCAGTTATCCGGGACAGCAGGGAGAGCAGTACTTC.